A single sample is the source of the 11 T cell receptor beta chains below, sequenced in a study of T cell repertoires in cytomegalovirus infection. TCRdb used MiXCR to reprocess the reads, holding one entry per CDR3 protein. The repertoire holds roughly 280,000 distinct CDR3 sequences, with roughly an eighth as singletons. Sequences were obtained from PBMCs. The receptors originated from a human donor in good health (CMV status not recorded). Some clones in this sample may be carry-over from other donors' samples.

The CDR3 region is CSAHSPSYEQYF. CDR3 DNA sequence: TGCAGTGCCCACTCCCCATCCTACGAGCAGTACTTC. The chain employs TRBV20-1 and TRBJ2-7; D not resolved. Trimming shortened V by 6 bases and J by 1 base, and 10 bases separated the two germline ends. Germline V lookup: CDR1 DFQATT, CDR2 SNEGSKA (reference sequence). The CDR3 is 12 residues long.

This clonotype was observed a handful of times. This sequence joins TRBV20-1 and TRBJ2-1, with D perhaps matching TRBD1 (6 bases). Germline values: CDR1 DFQATT, CDR2 SNEGSKA (reference sequence). Trimming stripped 6 bases from V and 4 bases from J, with 19 bases between. This CDR3 comprises 15 residues. The CDR3 coding sequence is TGCAGTGCGCAAGGGGCGGCAGGGGAATACAATGAGCAGTTCTTC. Its protein product is CSAQGAAGEYNEQFF.

This rearrangement joins TRBV4-3 to TRBJ2-6, with 7 bases identical to TRBD1. CDR1 and CDR2 from the germline V gene are LGHNA and YSLEER. V gave up 0 bases and J gave up 1 base; unmatched junction bases: 0. The CDR3 loop spans 16 amino acids. CDR3 sequence: CASSQEQGSGANVLTF. CDR3 bases: TGCGCCAGCAGCCAAGAACAGGGGTCTGGGGCCAACGTCCTGACTTTC.

V usage is TRBV9 and J usage is TRBJ1-3; D perhaps matches TRBD1 (5 bases). CDR3 length equals 14 residues. The germline V gene encodes CDR1 SGDLS and CDR2 YYNGEE. V was pared by 4 bases and J by 2 bases, with 10 bases between. For the CDR3, the DNA is TGTGCCAGCAGCATTGGGACGGCTGGAAACACCATATATTTT. As protein: CASSIGTAGNTIYF.

The CDR3 loop reads CASSIDPDRAANRRKDAFF. The CDR3, as DNA: TGTGCCAGTAGTATAGATCCGGACAGGGCAGCGAATAGGAGGAAAGATGCTTTCTTT. The V gene is TRBV19, the J gene TRBJ1-1; 8 bases line up with TRBD1. Losses at the gene ends were 0 bases for V and 11 bases for J; bases not matched to a gene: 23. The CDR3 is 19 amino acids. Germline V gives CDR1 LNHDA, CDR2 SQIVND (reference sequence).

The sample holds many counts of this clonotype. This chain links TRBV28 with TRBJ2-1; 12 bases are shared with TRBD2. Trimming took 4 bases from V and 2 from J; bases not matched to a gene: 6. This CDR3 is built from 17 residues. Germline CDR1 and CDR2: MDHEN and SYDVKM. Written as DNA, the CDR3 is TGTGCCAGCAGTTCCATCGGACTAGCGGGGACCTACAATGAGCAGTTCTTC. Protein sequence: CASSSIGLAGTYNEQFF. Based on the CDR3 plus reference TRBV28 and TRBJ2-1, the full variable domain is DVKVTQSSRYLVKRTGEKVFLECVQDMDHENMFWYRQDPGLGLRLIYFSYDVKMKEKGDIPEGYSVSREKKERFSLILESASTNQTSMYLCASSSIGLAGTYNEQFFGPGTRLTVL.

This clonotype was counted at least ten times. V usage is TRBV12-3 or TRBV12-4 and J usage is TRBJ2-3; perhaps TRBD1 as D (6 bases). This CDR3 is 16 amino acids long. The V end was cut by 2 bases, the J end by 2 bases, with 14 bases between. CDR3 DNA: TGTGCCAGCAGTTTATATATATCAGGGGCCACAGATACGCAGTATTTT. It is translated as CASSLYISGATDTQYF.

This clonotype has only a few counts. V usage is TRBV2 and J usage is TRBJ2-7, with D possibly TRBD1 on 5 matching bases. V lost 3 bases and J lost 0, with 6 bases in between. The CDR3 is made up of 13 amino acids. Germline CDR1 SNHLY, CDR2 FYNNEI. The CDR3 region is CASSEGPSYEQYF. CDR3 DNA: TGTGCCAGCAGTGAGGGGCCCTCCTACGAGCAGTACTTC.

This clonotype was detected ten times or more. The gene calls are TRBV7-2 and TRBJ1-5; 7 bases map to TRBD1. The germline V gene has CDR1 SGHTA and CDR2 FQGNSA. V shed 1 base, J shed 4 bases, and the junction held 4 bases outside the gene matches. The CDR3 runs 15 residues. CDR3 nucleotides: TGTGCCAGCAGCTTAGTACAGGGGTTAAATCAGCCCCAGCATTTT. This codes for CASSLVQGLNQPQHF.

This clonotype was observed a few times. The V and J genes are TRBV5-4 and TRBJ2-5, with 8 nucleotides matching TRBD2. Germline-derived CDR1 and CDR2 are SGHNT and YYREEE (reference sequence). V shed 0 bases, J shed 1 base, and the junction held 5 bases outside the gene matches. The CDR3 is made up of 16 amino acids. In DNA form, the CDR3 reads TGTGCCAGCAGCTTGGGGAGCGGGAGAGCCCAAGAGACCCAGTACTTC. It translates to CASSLGSGRAQETQYF.

The chain joins TRBV24-1 to TRBJ1-2; no clear D. CDR3 length: 13 amino acids. Germline V CDR1 and CDR2: KGHDR, SFDVKD. V gave up 6 bases and J gave up 5 bases, with 12 bases separating them. CDR3 sequence reads: CATSIGQNYGYTF. The CDR3 DNA reads as TGTGCCACCAGTATCGGCCAGAATTATGGCTACACCTTC.